The 21 T cell receptor beta chains listed next were all sequenced from one sample in a study of cytomegalovirus exposure and HLA in healthy donors. Vbeta (60) and Jbeta (13) primers were used in the PCR. The assay was immunoSEQ multiplex PCR, and TCRdb's table has in-frame clones only and misses some. The listing contains under 85,000 clones. The specimen sequenced was PBMCs. These receptors were taken from a boy aged 5-17 years in good health and CMV-seronegative.

The chain uses TRBV30 and TRBJ2-3; possibly TRBD2 for D (5 bases). With 2 bases removed from V and 1 base from J, the gap between germline ends came to 10 bases. This CDR3 spans 14 amino acids. Germline lookup yields CDR1 GTSNPN and CDR2 SVGIG (reference sequence). The CDR3, as DNA: TGTGCCTGGAGTACCTTTAGCGGCACAGATACGCAGTATTTT. The encoded protein is CAWSTFSGTDTQYF.

This sequence joins TRBV6-5 and TRBJ1-2; 8 bases are shared with TRBD1. J lost 12 bases, V lost 5 bases, and 5 bases had no gene match. The CDR3 contains 11 residues. Germline V gives CDR1 MNHEY, CDR2 SVGAGI. The CDR3 loop reads CASSGTGAHTF. CDR3 sequence (DNA): TGTGCCAGCAGTGGGACAGGAGCCCACACCTTC.

The chain links TRBV5-1 to TRBJ1-5, with D unclear. CDR1 SGHRS and CDR2 YFSETQ come from the germline V gene. This CDR3 spans 14 amino acids. Trimming shortened V by 4 bases and J by 4 bases, and 12 bases separated the two germline ends. In DNA, the CDR3 is TGCGCCAGCAGCCGGGATGGAGATAATCAGCCCCAGCATTTT. Its protein is CASSRDGDNQPQHF.

The V call is TRBV19, the J call TRBJ2-5; D not resolved. The CDR3 consists of 15 residues. Trimming removed 5 bases from V and 1 base from J, with 14 bases in between. Germline V gene sequence: CDR1 LNHDA, CDR2 SQIVND (reference sequence). Here the CDR3 DNA reads TGTGCCAGTAGTCCCGGTGATCGCCGCCAAGAGACCCAGTACTTC. Encoded protein: CASSPGDRRQETQYF.

This rearrangement joins TRBV10-3 to TRBJ1-4; tentatively, D is TRBD1 (6 bases). The germline V gene encodes CDR1 ENHRY and CDR2 SYGVKD. The V gene lost 8 bases and the J gene lost 5 bases, with 15 bases spanning the gap. CDR3 size: 14 residues. The CDR3 bases are TGTGCCATCCGCGAGGGGGAGGGAAATGAAAAACTGTTTTTT. This sequence encodes CAIREGEGNEKLFF.

The chain couples TRBV11-3 to TRBJ2-1, with D perhaps TRBD2 (6 bases). V lost 8 bases, J lost 9 bases, and 20 bases lay in between. Germline V gene data show CDR1 as SGHNT and CDR2 as YENEEA. There are 14 residues in the CDR3. CDR3 DNA: TGTGCCAGCCGACGGGCTAGGGAGGTTGGTGAGCAGTTCTTC. Its protein is CASRRAREVGEQFF.

This chain joins TRBV6-6 and TRBJ2-1; 7 bases match TRBD1. CDR1 is MNHNY and CDR2 is SVGAGI in the germline V gene (reference sequence). The J segment lost 5 bases and the V segment lost 5 bases, leaving 6 bases of the junction unmatched. The CDR3 covers 14 residues. CDR3 sequence (DNA): TGTGCCAGCAGTATCTCGGGACAGAACAATGAGCAGTTCTTC. The encoded protein is CASSISGQNNEQFF.

The CDR3 is CASSAYFMNTEAFF. In nucleotides, the CDR3 is TGTGCCAGCAGTGCGTACTTCATGAACACTGAAGCTTTCTTT. The chain combines TRBV6-4 with TRBJ1-1; D unclear. Deletions cut 4 bases from V and 0 bases from J, with 9 bases between. In germline, CDR1 is MRHNA, CDR2 SNTAGT. There are 14 residues in the CDR3.

The chain has TRBV5-6 and TRBJ1-2; possibly TRBD1 for D (5 bases). Trimming removed 4 bases from V and 5 bases from J, with 12 bases in between. The germline V gene has CDR1 SGHDT and CDR2 YYEEEE. CDR3 length: 13 residues. CDR3 DNA sequence: TGTGCCAGCAGCGGGGGGAATTTATATGGCTACACCTTC. It codes for CASSGGNLYGYTF. Based on the CDR3 plus reference TRBV5-6 and TRBJ1-2, the full variable domain is DAGVTQSPTHLIKTRGQQVTLRCSPKSGHDTVSWYQQALGQGPQFIFQYYEEEERQRGNFPDRFSGHQFPNYSSELNVNALLLGDSALYLCASSGGNLYGYTFGSGTRLTVV.

The chain is built from TRBV7-2 and TRBJ1-6; D not resolved. Germline lookup yields CDR1 SGHTA and CDR2 FQGNSA. The CDR3 is 15 amino acids. V lost 1 base to trimming and J lost 12 bases, with 16 bases between them. This CDR3 is CASSLGAGGGLPLHF. In nucleotides, the CDR3 is TGTGCCAGCAGCTTAGGTGCCGGTGGAGGGTTACCCCTCCACTTT.

The rearrangement uses TRBV4-3 and TRBJ1-1, with no clear D. This CDR3 has 14 residues. V was shortened by 4 bases and J by 5 bases, with 14 bases between the two germline ends. Germline CDR1 and CDR2: LGHNA and YSLEER. This CDR3 reads CASSPSGGGTEAFF. CDR3 DNA sequence: TGCGCCAGCAGCCCCTCCGGAGGAGGGACTGAAGCTTTCTTT.

This chain uses TRBV7-9 with TRBJ2-6, with D perhaps matching TRBD2 (5 bases). Germline lookup yields CDR1 SEHNR and CDR2 FQNEAQ (reference sequence). CDR3 length equals 16 residues. V was pared by 1 base and J by 0 bases, with 7 bases between. The CDR3 DNA reads as TGTGCCAGCAGCTTAGTTACTAGCTCTGGGGCCAACGTCCTGACTTTC. This encodes CASSLVTSSGANVLTF.

The chain combines TRBV5-8 with TRBJ2-2, with a weak D call TRBD1 (6 bases). This CDR3 contains 15 residues. Trimming took 0 bases from V and 1 from J, leaving 7 bases between them. Germline CDR1 and CDR2: SGHTS and YDEGEE. In DNA, the CDR3 is TGTGCCAGCAGCTTGGTACAGGGGAACACCGGGGAGCTGTTTTTT. Its protein is CASSLVQGNTGELFF.

The chain is built from TRBV30 and TRBJ2-1; 11 positions agree with TRBD2. CDR1 and CDR2 from the germline V gene are GTSNPN and SVGIG (reference sequence). The CDR3 runs to 14 residues. The ends lost 2 bases at V and 7 bases at J; junction bases unmatched: 4. This chain's CDR3 is CAWSKLAGGNEQFF. DNA for the CDR3: TGTGCCTGGAGTAAATTAGCGGGAGGGAATGAGCAGTTCTTC.

The chain joins TRBV4-3 to TRBJ2-3, with 7 nucleotides matching TRBD1. Losses at the gene ends were 1 base for V and 5 bases for J; bases not matched to a gene: 6. The CDR3 sequence is 15 residues long. In germline, CDR1 is LGHNA, CDR2 YSLEER. The CDR3 spells CASSQAAGGRDTQYF. CDR3 nucleotides: TGCGCCAGCAGCCAAGCGGCAGGGGGTCGAGATACGCAGTATTTT.

The DNA of the CDR3 is TGTGCCAGCAGCTTAGCAGGGCTTGGGGAGGACACCATATATTTT. Amino acid sequence: CASSLAGLGEDTIYF. This chain connects TRBV7-9 to TRBJ1-3; D not certain. CDR1 and CDR2 from the germline V gene are SEHNR and FQNEAQ (reference sequence). The V end lost 0 bases, the J end lost 8 bases, and 14 bases lay between the germline ends. This CDR3 is built from 15 residues. Drawing the rest from reference TRBV7-9 and TRBJ1-3, the complete variable domain is DTGVSQNPRHKITKRGQNVTFRCDPISEHNRLYWYRQTLGQGPEFLTYFQNEAQLEKSRLLSDRFSAERPKGSFSTLEIQRTEQGDSAMYLCASSLAGLGEDTIYFGEGSWLTVV.

The rearrangement joins TRBV4-3 to TRBJ2-7; perhaps TRBD2 as D (5 bases). Trimming shortened V by 6 bases and J by 4 bases, and 7 bases separated the two germline ends. The CDR3 totals 11 residues. The germline V gene has CDR1 LGHNA and CDR2 YSLEER. This CDR3 is CASRSGYEQYF. CDR3 DNA sequence: TGCGCCAGCAGATCGGGATACGAGCAGTACTTC.

The genes are TRBV7-2 and TRBJ1-5; 9 bases align to TRBD1. After removal of 5 bases from V and 7 bases from J, the junction contained 9 bases not matched to a gene. Per germline, CDR1 SGHTA and CDR2 FQGNSA. The CDR3 length is 15 residues. The CDR3 DNA reads TGTGCCAGCAGCCAGACAGGGGGGATGATCCAGCCCCAGCATTTT. Its protein product is CASSQTGGMIQPQHF.

The chain couples TRBV5-1 to TRBJ2-2; maybe TRBD2 (6 bases). Germline values: CDR1 SGHRS, CDR2 YFSETQ. CDR3 size: 17 residues. Trimming removed 6 bases from V and 4 bases from J, with 22 bases in between. As DNA, the CDR3 is TGCGCCAGCAACCCCAGTCCGGGACTCGGAACCACCGGGGAGCTGTTTTTT. Translation: CASNPSPGLGTTGELFF.

The chain links TRBV7-9 to TRBJ2-3; no clear D gene. Trimming removed 0 bases at V and 5 bases at J, with 3 bases between. Germline V gene data show CDR1 as SEHNR and CDR2 as FQNEAQ (reference sequence). This CDR3 comprises 12 residues. CDR3 nucleotides: TGTGCCAGCAGCTTAGCTCTAGATACGCAGTATTTT. Its protein product is CASSLALDTQYF.

This rearrangement joins TRBV7-9 to TRBJ2-3, with TRBD2 matching over 10 bases. CDR1 is SEHNR and CDR2 is FQNEAQ in the germline V gene (reference sequence). The CDR3 has 16 residues. V was pared by 1 base and J by 2 bases, with 3 bases of the junction left unmatched. This chain's CDR3 is CASSLGLAGVTDTQYF. The CDR3 DNA follows: TGTGCCAGCAGCTTAGGGCTAGCGGGGGTCACAGATACGCAGTATTTT.